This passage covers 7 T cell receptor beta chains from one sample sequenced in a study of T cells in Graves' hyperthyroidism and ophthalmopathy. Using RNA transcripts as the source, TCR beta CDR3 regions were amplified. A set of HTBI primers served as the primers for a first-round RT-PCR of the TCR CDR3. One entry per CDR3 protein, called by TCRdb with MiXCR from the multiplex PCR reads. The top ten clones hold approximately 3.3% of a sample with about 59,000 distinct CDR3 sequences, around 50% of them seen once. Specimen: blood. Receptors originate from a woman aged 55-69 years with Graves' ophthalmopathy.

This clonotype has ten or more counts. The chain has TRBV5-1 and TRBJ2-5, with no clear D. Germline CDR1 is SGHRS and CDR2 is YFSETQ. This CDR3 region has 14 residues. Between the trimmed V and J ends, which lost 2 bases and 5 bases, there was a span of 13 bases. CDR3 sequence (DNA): TGCGCCAGCAGCTTTGGTCCTAGTGGGGAGACCCAGTACTTC. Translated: CASSFGPSGETQYF.

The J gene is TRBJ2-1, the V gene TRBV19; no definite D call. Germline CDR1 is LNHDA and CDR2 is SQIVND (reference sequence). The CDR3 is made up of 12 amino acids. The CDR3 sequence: CARMIRTNEQFF. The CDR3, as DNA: TGTGCTAGAATGATAAGGACCAATGAGCAGTTCTTC.

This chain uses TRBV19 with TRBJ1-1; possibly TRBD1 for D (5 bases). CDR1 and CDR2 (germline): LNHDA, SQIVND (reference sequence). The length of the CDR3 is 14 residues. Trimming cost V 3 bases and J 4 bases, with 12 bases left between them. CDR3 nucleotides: TGTGCCAGTAGTATGGGGCACGGGAGCACTGAAGCTTTCTTT. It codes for CASSMGHGSTEAFF. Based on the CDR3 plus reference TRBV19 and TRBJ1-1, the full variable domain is DGGITQSPKYLFRKEGQNVTLSCEQNLNHDAMYWYRQDPGQGLRLIYYSQIVNDFQKGDIAEGYSVSREKKESFPLTVTSAQKNPTAFYLCASSMGHGSTEAFFGQGTRLTVV.

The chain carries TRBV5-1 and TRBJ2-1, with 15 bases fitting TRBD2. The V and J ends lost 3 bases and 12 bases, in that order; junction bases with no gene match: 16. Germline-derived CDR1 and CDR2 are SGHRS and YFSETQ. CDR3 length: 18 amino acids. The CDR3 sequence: CASSSGLAGGASTDTQFF. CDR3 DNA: TGCGCCAGCAGCTCGGGACTAGCGGGAGGCGCTAGCACAGATACGCAGTTCTTC.

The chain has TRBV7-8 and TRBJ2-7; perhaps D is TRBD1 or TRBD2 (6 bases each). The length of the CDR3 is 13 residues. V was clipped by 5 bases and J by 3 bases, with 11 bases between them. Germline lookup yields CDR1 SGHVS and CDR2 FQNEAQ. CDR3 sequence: CASSPGADYEQYF. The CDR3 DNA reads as TGTGCCAGCAGCCCGGGGGCGGACTACGAGCAGTACTTC. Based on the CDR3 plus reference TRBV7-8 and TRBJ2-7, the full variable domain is GAGVSQSPRYKVAKRGQDVALRCDPISGHVSLFWYQQALGQGPEFLTYFQNEAQLDKSGLPSDRFFAERPEGSVSTLKIQRTQQEDSAVYLCASSPGADYEQYFGPGTRLTVT.

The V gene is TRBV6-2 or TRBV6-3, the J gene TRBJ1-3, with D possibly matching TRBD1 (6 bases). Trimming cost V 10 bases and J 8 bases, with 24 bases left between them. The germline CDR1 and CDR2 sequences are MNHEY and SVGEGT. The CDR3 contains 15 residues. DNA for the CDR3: TGTGCCACCCAGAGCGGCAGGGGCTATGGCTACACCATATATTTT. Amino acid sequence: CATQSGRGYGYTIYF.

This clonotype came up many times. The CDR3 spells CASSSSDRGNTIYF. CDR3 bases: TGCGCCAGCAGCTCGTCGGACAGGGGAAACACCATATATTTT. The V call is TRBV5-1, the J call TRBJ1-3; 7 nucleotides agree with TRBD1. Losses at the gene ends were 3 bases for V and 4 bases for J; bases not matched to a gene: 4. The length of the CDR3 is 14 residues. Germline CDR1 SGHRS, CDR2 YFSETQ. Drawing the rest from reference TRBV5-1 and TRBJ1-3, the complete variable domain is KAGVTQTPRYLIKTRGQQVTLSCSPISGHRSVSWYQQTPGQGLQFLFEYFSETQRNKGNFPGRFSGRQFSNSRSEMNVSTLELGDSALYLCASSSSDRGNTIYFGEGSWLTVV.